Listed below are T cell receptor beta chains from one sample, sequenced in a study of cytomegalovirus exposure and HLA in healthy donors. Assay: immunoSEQ multiplex PCR; the TCRdb copy retains only in-frame clones and omits some. There are under 200,000 clones in the sample, with approximately 6.4% held by the top ten. Sequencing input: PBMCs. Receptors originate from a man aged 25-40 years in good health and CMV-seronegative. CDR3s include the opening cysteine and the closing phenylalanine or tryptophan. The order of the fields is V gene, D gene, J gene, CDR3 DNA, CDR3 protein. The D gene is left open where the match is weak.

V: TRBV5-1; D: -; J: TRBJ2-3; DNA: TGCGCCAGCGGAAGCGGAAACACAGATACGCAGTATTTT; CDR3: CASGSGNTDTQYF
V: TRBV9; D: -; J: TRBJ2-3; DNA: TGTGCCAGCAGCGTCCTTTCCGGGGTGGCGGCAGATACGCAGTATTTT; CDR3: CASSVLSGVAADTQYF
V: TRBV30; D: -; J: TRBJ1-1; DNA: TGTGCCTGGAGTGTAGAGTGGGGGCCTGAAGCTTTCTTT; CDR3: CAWSVEWGPEAFF
V: TRBV5-1; D: TRBD1; J: TRBJ1-3; DNA: TGCGCCAGCAGCTCGACAGGGGGCTTTAGTTTCGGCACCATATATTTT; CDR3: CASSSTGGFSFGTIYF
V: TRBV7-2; D: -; J: TRBJ2-2; DNA: TGTGCCAGCAGCTATCTTTGGAACACCGGGGAGCTGTTTTTT; CDR3: CASSYLWNTGELFF
V: TRBV30; D: -; J: TRBJ1-5; DNA: TGTGCCTGGAGCGCAGGGCGCAATCAGCCCCAGCATTTT; CDR3: CAWSAGRNQPQHF
V: TRBV2; D: -; J: TRBJ1-1; DNA: TGTGCCAGCAGATTGATGGCAGGGAACACTGAAGCTTTCTTT; CDR3: CASRLMAGNTEAFF
V: TRBV6-1; D: -; J: TRBJ2-1; DNA: TGTGCCAGCAGTGATGGACTACTCTCCTACAATGAGCAGTTCTTC; CDR3: CASSDGLLSYNEQFF
V: TRBV7-7; D: -; J: TRBJ1-4; DNA: TGTGCCAGCAGCTTAGCGGGGCCGACAACTAATGAAAAACTGTTTTTT; CDR3: CASSLAGPTTNEKLFF
V: TRBV5-1; D: TRBD1; J: TRBJ1-5; DNA: TGCGCCAGCAGCTTGGCCGGGACAGGGACGGCTGATCAGCCCCGGCATTTT; CDR3: CASSLAGTGTADQPRHF
V: TRBV11-2; D: -; J: TRBJ2-7; DNA: TGTGCCAGCAGCTTCAGGGTGGATCACTCCTACGAGCAGTACTTC; CDR3: CASSFRVDHSYEQYF
V: TRBV4-1; D: -; J: TRBJ1-3; DNA: TGCGCCAGCAGCCAACAGGGATCCGGAAACACCATATATTTT; CDR3: CASSQQGSGNTIYF
V: TRBV5-4; D: TRBD2; J: TRBJ2-3; DNA: TGTGCCAGCAGGGAAGGACTAGTCGGAGATACGCAGTATTTT; CDR3: CASREGLVGDTQYF
V: TRBV30; D: TRBD1; J: TRBJ1-2; DNA: TGTGCCTGGGGACAGGGGCCCCTCAGCGATGGCTACACCTTC; CDR3: CAWGQGPLSDGYTF
V: TRBV7-9; D: -; J: TRBJ2-3; DNA: TGTGCCAGCAGCTTAAGCCGGGGCACAGATACGCAGTATTTT; CDR3: CASSLSRGTDTQYF
V: TRBV23-1; D: TRBD1; J: TRBJ1-2; DNA: TGCGCCAGCAGTCAATCAGGGGGCATGGGGGGCTACACCTTC; CDR3: CASSQSGGMGGYTF